The present TCR beta chain was sequenced within a study of blood T cells in healthy people across ages. About the research overall: About one barcoded beta molecule per two T cells was the capture yield of template switching. Points from the study as a whole: It was held that diversity estimates obtained from one million T cells represented underestimates.

Germline assignment: CDR1 MGHRA and CDR2 YSYEKL. V was clipped by 0 bases and J by 7 bases, with 16 bases between them. This CDR3 has 16 amino acids. The table lists this clonotype with many counts. Its antigen is not identified. Next came a second PCR, run for about 7 to 11 cycles, which used a sample-barcoded 5' primer along with a J-beta primer mix. TCRdb itself ran the 5' RACE reads through MiXCR, one entry per CDR3 protein. The top ten hold 10% to 12% of the sample, which has roughly 1,500,000 distinct CDR3 sequences, about 31% seen once. The sequence was obtained from a woman under 40 in good health. Sequenced material: blood. The gene calls are TRBV4-1 and TRBJ2-1; D possibly matches TRBD1 or TRBD2 (6 bases each). CDR3 region: CASSQELGGGLNEQFF. CDR3 in DNA: TGCGCCAGCAGCCAAGAGTTAGGAGGGGGGCTGAATGAGCAGTTCTTC.